This T cell receptor beta chain was sequenced for a study of molecular identifiers for immune sequencing clone quantification. Study-wide findings and caveats: More than 97% of effector molecules, versus under 1% of naive-cell molecules, belonged to clones above 20 RNA copies.

CDR1 is MDHEN, CDR2 SYDVKM, per germline. V dropped 2 bases and J dropped 4 bases, with 13 bases sitting between them. This CDR3 has 15 residues. Sorting was used to obtain naive CD8 T cells (CD8+CD4-CCR7+CD45RA+). The use of previously described methods and listed TCR primers produced the bulk TCR libraries. TCRdb redid the calling of the PCR reads with MiXCR, one entry per CDR3 protein. Of some 100,000 distinct CDR3 sequences in the sample, roughly a third were seen once. This clonotype was picked up a small number of times. As yet, its antigen is unknown. The chain has TRBV28 and TRBJ2-3; D is ambiguous. The sequence derives from a human donor in good health. Some libraries in this study had Jurkat cell RNA spiked in. The specimen was naive CD8+ T cells from blood, with Jurkat cell RNA spiked in. Subset described: FACS-sorted CD8+CD4-CCR7+CD45RA+ naive T cells. The CDR3 reads CASSLSLPSSDTQYF. CDR3 bases: TGTGCCAGCAGTTTAAGCCTCCCTAGTTCAGATACGCAGTATTTT.